Sequencing of this T cell receptor (beta chain) was carried out in a study of beta chain features in type 1 diabetes. Notes on the study in general: Among all four CD4+ subsets, Type 1 diabetes patients had TCRB CDR3s that were moderately but significantly shorter. In comparison with healthy donors, patients had naive, central memory and Treg TCRB repertoires that appeared more similar.

With regard to this clone: Its antigen remains unknown.

The isolated RNA, all of it, was reverse transcribed, so expressed TCRB transcripts were what got sequenced. Profiled with immunoSEQ multiplex PCR; TCRdb holds only in-frame clones, not every one. This table holds 430,000 or so clones, about an eighth found once. The CDR3 has 15 amino acids. Looked up from germline, CDR1 is MNHEY and CDR2 is SVGAGI. Trimming removed 6 bases at V and 0 bases at J, with 14 bases between. The clonotype originates from a woman aged 18-29 years in good health. The J gene is TRBJ1-1, the V gene TRBV6-5, with TRBD1 as a possible D gene (5 bases). Sequencing was done on a sample of naive CD4+ T cells from blood. CDR3 sequence reads: CASSHRSPMNTEAFF. The CDR3 DNA sequence: TGTGCCAGCAGCCACAGGTCCCCCATGAACACTGAAGCTTTCTTT.